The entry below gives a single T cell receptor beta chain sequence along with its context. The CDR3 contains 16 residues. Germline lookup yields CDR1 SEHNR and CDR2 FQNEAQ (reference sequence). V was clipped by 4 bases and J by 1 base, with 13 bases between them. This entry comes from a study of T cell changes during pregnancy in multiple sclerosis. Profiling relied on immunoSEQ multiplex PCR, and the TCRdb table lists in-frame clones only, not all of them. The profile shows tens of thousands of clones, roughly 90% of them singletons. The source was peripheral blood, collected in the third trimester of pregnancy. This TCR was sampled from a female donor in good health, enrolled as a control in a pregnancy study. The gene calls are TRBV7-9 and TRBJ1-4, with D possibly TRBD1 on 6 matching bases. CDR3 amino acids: CASSSARGLTNEKLFF. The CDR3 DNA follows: TGTGCCAGCAGCTCGGCGCGGGGGCTAACTAATGAAAAACTGTTTTTT.